These T cell receptor beta chains were read from a single sample in a study of identical twins. TCRdb reprocessed the 5' RACE reads with MiXCR, giving one entry per CDR3 protein. The sample has 1.5 million to 2 million distinct CDR3 sequences; more than 30% are singletons. The sequencing input was cord blood. These receptor sequences come from a newborn girl in good health. CDR3s include the opening cysteine and the closing phenylalanine or tryptophan. The D gene is left open where the match is weak. Rows give clone size only sometimes, using once, few, many, or a class for an expanded clone.

v_call	d_call	clone_size	j_call	cdr3_aa	cdr3_nt
TRBV4-2	-	-	TRBJ2-2	CASSHDRGGVNTGELFF	TGTGCCAGCAGCCATGACAGGGGAGGGGTGAACACCGGGGAGCTGTTTTTT
TRBV11-1	TRBD2	-	TRBJ2-1	CASSFTQIRLASTRSYNEQFF	TGTGCCAGCAGCTTTACCCAAATCAGACTAGCGAGTACACGCTCCTACAATGAGCAGTTCTTC
TRBV7-6	TRBD2	-	TRBJ2-7	CASSLSGRVDEQYF	TGTGCCAGCAGCCTTAGCGGGAGAGTCGACGAGCAGTACTTC
TRBV6-2/TRBV6-3	TRBD1	many	TRBJ1-2	CASSPWDRDEDGYTF	TGTGCCAGCAGTCCGTGGGACAGGGATGAAGATGGCTACACCTTC
TRBV27	-	-	TRBJ2-1	CATTRRGYNEQFF	TGTGCAACTACTAGAAGGGGGTACAATGAGCAGTTCTTC
TRBV12-3/TRBV12-4	-	-	TRBJ2-7	CASSLGPLDYEQYF	TGTGCCAGCAGTTTAGGACCACTTGACTACGAGCAGTACTTC
TRBV4-2	TRBD1	-	TRBJ1-5	CASSRSQGSGNQPQHF	TGTGCCAGCAGTCGGTCACAGGGGTCCGGCAATCAGCCCCAGCATTTT
TRBV5-1	TRBD1	-	TRBJ1-2	CASSLGLAGGNYGYTF	TGCGCCAGCAGCTTGGGTCTCGCAGGGGGGAACTATGGCTACACCTTC
TRBV5-1	TRBD1	-	TRBJ1-4	CASSFEQGGTEKLFF	TGCGCCAGCAGCTTTGAACAGGGGGGTACTGAAAAACTGTTTTTT
TRBV27	TRBD2	-	TRBJ2-7	CASSPGLAYSYNEQYF	TGTGCCAGCAGTCCGGGACTAGCTTACTCCTACAATGAGCAGTACTTC
TRBV10-3	-	-	TRBJ2-3	CAVRSDFVDTQYF	TGTGCCGTCAGATCTGACTTTGTCGATACGCAGTATTTT
TRBV28	-	-	TRBJ1-5	CASSLQHQPQHF	TGTGCCAGCAGTCTACAGCATCAGCCCCAGCATTTT
TRBV25-1	-	-	TRBJ1-1	CASSRASTNTEAFF	TGTGCCAGCAGTCGGGCCTCGACGAACACTGAAGCTTTCTTT
TRBV6-2/TRBV6-3	-	-	TRBJ1-1	CASGRQSGQTEAFF	TGTGCCAGCGGAAGACAATCGGGCCAGACTGAAGCTTTCTTT
TRBV7-9	TRBD1	-	TRBJ1-2	CASSLSGQGLLNYGYTF	TGTGCCAGCAGCTTATCGGGACAGGGGCTACTCAACTATGGCTACACCTTC
TRBV6-5	TRBD2	-	TRBJ2-5	CASIGQGLKSQEAQYF	TGTGCCAGCATTGGCCAGGGACTAAAGAGCCAAGAGGCCCAGTACTTC
TRBV5-6	-	few	TRBJ2-7	CASSWWGRGNNPQYF	TGTGCCAGCAGCTGGTGGGGCAGGGGAAACAACCCACAGTACTTC
TRBV12-3/TRBV12-4	-	once	TRBJ1-5	CATGGPNQPQHF	TGTGCCACTGGGGGCCCAAATCAGCCCCAGCATTTT
TRBV12-3/TRBV12-4	-	-	TRBJ2-1	CASSLSYGNEQFF	TGTGCCAGCAGTTTGTCGTACGGCAATGAGCAGTTCTTC
TRBV5-1	TRBD2	-	TRBJ2-4	CASSPYLAGVGKNIQYF	TGCGCCAGCAGCCCTTATCTAGCGGGAGTGGGCAAAAACATTCAGTACTTC
TRBV28	-	few	TRBJ2-6	CASTSEFQAGANVLTF	TGTGCCAGCACCTCAGAGTTTCAGGCGGGGGCCAACGTCCTGACTTTC
TRBV18	TRBD1	-	TRBJ2-4	CASSPPGQGTFQNIQYF	TGTGCCAGCTCACCGCCGGGACAGGGGACTTTCCAAAACATTCAGTACTTC